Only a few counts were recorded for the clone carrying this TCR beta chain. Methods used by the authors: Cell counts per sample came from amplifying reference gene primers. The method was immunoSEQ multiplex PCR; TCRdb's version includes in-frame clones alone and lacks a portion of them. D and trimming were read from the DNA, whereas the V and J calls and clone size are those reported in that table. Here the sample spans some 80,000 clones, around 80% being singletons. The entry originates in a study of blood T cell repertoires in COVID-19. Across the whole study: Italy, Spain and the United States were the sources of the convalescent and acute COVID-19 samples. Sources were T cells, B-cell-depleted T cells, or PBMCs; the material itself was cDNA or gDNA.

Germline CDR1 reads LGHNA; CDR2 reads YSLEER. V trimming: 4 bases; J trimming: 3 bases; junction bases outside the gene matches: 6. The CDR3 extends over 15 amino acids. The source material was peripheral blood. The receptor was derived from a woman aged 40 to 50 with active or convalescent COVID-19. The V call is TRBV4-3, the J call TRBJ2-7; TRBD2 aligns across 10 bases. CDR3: CASSLSSGSLYEQYF. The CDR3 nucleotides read TGCGCCAGCAGCCTTTCTAGCGGGAGCCTCTACGAGCAGTACTTC.